This T cell receptor beta chain was documented in a study of identical twins. The study, taken as a whole, reports: For monozygotic twins, models underestimated out-of-frame TCR alpha sharing. Insertions ran lower in abundant cord blood beta clonotypes, though not in memory repertoires.

A universal primer site arose from template switching, and cDNA bore unique molecular identifiers. One entry per CDR3 protein results from TCRdb running MiXCR on the 5' RACE reads. The sample yields approximately 210,000 distinct CDR3 sequences, around a tenth seen once. Everyone who donated was a healthy Caucasian. With 6 bases clipped from V and 6 bases from J, the junction kept 9 bases outside the gene matches. There are 15 residues in the CDR3. This clonotype was recorded at least ten times. No antigen is known for it. The receptor was isolated from a woman under 30 in good health. Sequenced: memory (CD45RO+) T cells sorted from blood. The V and J genes are TRBV12-3 or TRBV12-4 and TRBJ2-1; 9 nucleotides match TRBD2. For the CDR3, the DNA is TGTGCCAGCAGACGACTAGCGGCGAGGGGCAATGAGCAGTTCTTC. Translation gives CASRRLAARGNEQFF.